This T cell receptor (beta chain) was recorded in a study of Ad26.COV2.S vaccination and SARS-CoV-2 variants. Overall study context: As a participant in COV1001, the donor was in the Ad26.COV2.S trial arm. The authors gave Ad26.COV2.S intramuscularly, either once or twice 56 days apart.

Repertoires were generated with immunoSEQ multiplex PCR, while TCRdb's copy carries only in-frame clones and drops some. The table shows a few hundred thousand clones, with almost 90% occurring only once. Regarding treatment: around 19 received Ad26.COV2.S at low or high dose, single or two shots; roughly five received placebo; per-sample allocation not given. Collection of the samples took place on day 63 after the first injection of vaccine or placebo. Spike of the Wuhan-strain SARS-CoV-2 was expressed by an Ad26 vector, which formed the vaccine. The sequence derives from a person between 18 and 65 years old who received the Ad26.COV2.S COVID-19 vaccine or a placebo. Sequenced material: peripheral blood, taken in a trial of Ad26.COV2.S vaccine versus placebo.

The DNA of the CDR3 is TGTGCCAGCAGCGTTTGGTACGGGACTACTAGCACAGATACGCAGTATTTT. It specifies CASSVWYGTTSTDTQYF. This chain uses TRBV7-9 with TRBJ2-3; 7 bases agree with TRBD2. The CDR3 is made up of 17 amino acids. With 5 bases clipped from V and 0 bases from J, the junction kept 11 bases outside the gene matches. The germline V gene encodes CDR1 SEHNR and CDR2 FQNEAQ (reference sequence). Looking up the rest from reference TRBV7-9 and TRBJ2-3 gives the full variable domain: DTGVSQNPRHKITKRGQNVTFRCDPISEHNRLYWYRQTLGQGPEFLTYFQNEAQLEKSRLLSDRFSAERPKGSFSTLEIQRTEQGDSAMYLCASSVWYGTTSTDTQYFGPGTRLTVL.